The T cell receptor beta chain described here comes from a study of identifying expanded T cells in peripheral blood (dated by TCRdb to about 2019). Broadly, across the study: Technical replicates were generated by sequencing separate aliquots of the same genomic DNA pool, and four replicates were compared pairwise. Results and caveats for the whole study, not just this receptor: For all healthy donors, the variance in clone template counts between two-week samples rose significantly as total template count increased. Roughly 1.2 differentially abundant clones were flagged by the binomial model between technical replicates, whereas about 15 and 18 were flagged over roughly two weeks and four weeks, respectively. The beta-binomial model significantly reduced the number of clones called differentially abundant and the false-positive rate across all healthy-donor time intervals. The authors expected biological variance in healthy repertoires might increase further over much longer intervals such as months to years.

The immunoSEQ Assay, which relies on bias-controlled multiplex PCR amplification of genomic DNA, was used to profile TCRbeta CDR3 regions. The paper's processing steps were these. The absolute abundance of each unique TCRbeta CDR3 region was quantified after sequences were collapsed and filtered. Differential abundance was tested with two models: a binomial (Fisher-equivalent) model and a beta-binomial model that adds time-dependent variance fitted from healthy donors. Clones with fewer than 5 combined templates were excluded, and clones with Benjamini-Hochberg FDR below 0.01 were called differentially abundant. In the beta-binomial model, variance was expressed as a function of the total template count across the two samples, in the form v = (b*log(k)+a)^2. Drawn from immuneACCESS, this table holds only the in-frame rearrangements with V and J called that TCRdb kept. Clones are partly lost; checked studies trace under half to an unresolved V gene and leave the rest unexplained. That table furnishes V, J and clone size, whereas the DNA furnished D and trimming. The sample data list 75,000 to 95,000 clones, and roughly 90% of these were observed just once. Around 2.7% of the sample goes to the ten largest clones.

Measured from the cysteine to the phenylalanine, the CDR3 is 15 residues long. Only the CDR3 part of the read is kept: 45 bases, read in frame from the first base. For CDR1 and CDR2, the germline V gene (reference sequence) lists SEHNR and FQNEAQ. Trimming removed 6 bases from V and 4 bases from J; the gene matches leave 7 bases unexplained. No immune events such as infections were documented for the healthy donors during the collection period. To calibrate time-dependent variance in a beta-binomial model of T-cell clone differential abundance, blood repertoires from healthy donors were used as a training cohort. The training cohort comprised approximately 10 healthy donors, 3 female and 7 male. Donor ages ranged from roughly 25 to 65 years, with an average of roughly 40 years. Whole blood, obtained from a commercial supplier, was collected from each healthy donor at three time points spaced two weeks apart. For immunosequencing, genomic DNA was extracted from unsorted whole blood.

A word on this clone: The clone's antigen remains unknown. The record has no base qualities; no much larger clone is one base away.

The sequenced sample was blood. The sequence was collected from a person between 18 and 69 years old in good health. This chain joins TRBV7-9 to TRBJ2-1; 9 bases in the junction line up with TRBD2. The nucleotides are TGTGCCAGCAGTGAGCTTAGCGGGGGATACAATGAGCAGTTCTTC. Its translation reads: CASSELSGGYNEQFF.